A selection of T cell receptor beta chains follows, all from one sample in a study of T cells in Graves' hyperthyroidism and ophthalmopathy. TCRdb used MiXCR to reprocess the multiplex PCR reads, holding one entry per CDR3 protein. The sample lists hundreds of thousands of distinct CDR3 sequences, 11% to 15% occurring once. Sequencing was carried out using blood. The source is a woman aged 25 to 39 with Graves' hyperthyroidism that later progressed to Graves' ophthalmopathy. The CDR3 runs from the conserved cysteine through the conserved F or W. D genes are given only for firm matches. Only some rows state a clone size, as once, few, many or a class for expanded clones.

NA,TRBV15,TRBD2,TRBJ2-1,CATSRDWIAGEWNEQFF,TGTGCCACCAGCAGAGATTGGATCGCGGGAGAATGGAATGAGCAGTTCTTC
many,TRBV10-3,NA,TRBJ1-2,CAISESKSGYGYTF,TGTGCCATCAGTGAGTCAAAATCGGGCTATGGCTACACCTTC
many,TRBV5-1,NA,TRBJ2-5,CASSSGRQGLETQYF,TGCGCCAGCAGCTCCGGACGACAAGGGTTGGAGACCCAGTACTTC
many,TRBV20-1,NA,TRBJ1-1,CSARRTDRTEAFF,TGCAGTGCTAGGAGGACAGATAGGACTGAAGCTTTCTTT
few,TRBV12-5,NA,TRBJ2-7,CASGSEATSYEQYF,TGTGCTAGTGGTTCGGAGGCCACCTCCTACGAGCAGTACTTC
many,TRBV27,NA,TRBJ1-2,CASRPGGPSYGYTF,TGTGCCAGCAGACCGGGGGGGCCGAGCTATGGCTACACCTTC
NA,TRBV7-8,NA,TRBJ2-1,CASSSGSQFF,TGTGCCAGCAGCTCTGGTTCGCAGTTCTTC
few,TRBV30,NA,TRBJ1-1,CAWGGTLGTEAFF,TGTGCCTGGGGGGGGACCCTCGGCACTGAAGCTTTCTTT
many,TRBV5-1,NA,TRBJ1-2,CASSLGGRDHGYTF,TGCGCCAGCAGCTTAGGAGGACGGGACCATGGCTACACCTTC
many,TRBV5-1,NA,TRBJ1-1,CAILGSTIEAFF,TGCGCCATCCTTGGGTCCACGATTGAAGCTTTCTTT
many,TRBV20-1,NA,TRBJ1-1,CSAPLNLASEAFF,TGCAGTGCTCCCTTAAATTTGGCCTCTGAAGCTTTCTTT
many,TRBV6-1,TRBD1,TRBJ1-5,CASSIGDRGNQPQHF,TGTGCCAGCAGTATCGGGGACAGGGGCAATCAGCCCCAGCATTTT
many,TRBV5-1,TRBD1,TRBJ2-1,CASSITGGREQFF,TGCGCCAGCAGCATAACAGGGGGCCGTGAGCAGTTCTTC
NA,TRBV13,TRBD1,TRBJ2-3,CASSLEGAAADTQYF,TGTGCCAGCAGCTTAGAGGGGGCGGCGGCAGATACGCAGTATTTT
NA,TRBV4-3,NA,TRBJ2-7,CASSPDQFGDRVYEQYF,TGCGCCAGCAGCCCAGATCAATTCGGGGATAGGGTCTACGAGCAGTACTTC
many,TRBV28,NA,TRBJ2-2,CASSLDLTRAGELFF,TGTGCCAGCAGTTTGGATCTAACGAGGGCCGGGGAGCTGTTTTTT
many,TRBV12-3/TRBV12-4,NA,TRBJ2-1,CASSTYYNEQFF,TGTGCCAGCAGTACCTACTACAATGAGCAGTTCTTC
many,TRBV27,NA,TRBJ2-7,CASSLSTVDYYEQYF,TGTGCCAGCAGTTTATCCACCGTTGACTACTACGAGCAGTACTTC
many,TRBV12-3/TRBV12-4,NA,TRBJ2-1,CASSLTGEDLNEQFF,TGTGCCAGCAGTTTGACGGGGGAGGACCTCAATGAGCAGTTCTTC
many,TRBV19,NA,TRBJ2-5,CASSASSRIQETQYF,TGTGCCAGTAGTGCATCCTCCAGGATCCAAGAGACCCAGTACTTC
many,TRBV12-3/TRBV12-4,NA,TRBJ2-1,CASGTPLALTEQFF,TGTGCCAGCGGAACCCCCCTAGCACTGACTGAGCAGTTCTTC
few,TRBV12-3/TRBV12-4,TRBD1,TRBJ2-2,CASSPTGTGWTGELFF,TGTGCCAGCAGCCCGACCGGGACAGGGTGGACCGGGGAGCTGTTTTTT
few,TRBV20-1,NA,TRBJ2-7,CSARWPAATYKQYF,TGCAGTGCTAGATGGCCCGCAGCGACCTACAAGCAGTACTTC
NA,TRBV18,NA,TRBJ1-1,CASSPSGGPEAFF,TGTGCCAGCTCACCGTCCGGGGGTCCCGAAGCTTTCTTT
many,TRBV12-3/TRBV12-4,NA,TRBJ2-1,CASLGGLFYNEQFF,TGTGCCAGCCTCGGGGGCTTGTTTTACAATGAGCAGTTCTTC
few,TRBV4-1,NA,TRBJ2-7,CASSQVGREQYF,TGCGCCAGCAGCCAAGTGGGTCGCGAGCAGTACTTC
many,TRBV6-2/TRBV6-3,TRBD2,TRBJ2-1,CASSLTSGHNEQFF,TGTGCCAGCAGTCTGACTAGCGGCCACAATGAGCAGTTCTTC
many,TRBV7-2,NA,TRBJ1-6,CASSSRSARQANSPLHF,TGTGCCAGCAGCTCCCGGTCGGCCCGACAAGCTAATTCACCCCTCCACTTT
many,TRBV10-3,NA,TRBJ1-2,CAISVQANSNYGYTF,TGTGCCATCAGTGTACAGGCGAACTCTAACTATGGCTACACCTTC